The present entry profiles one TCR beta chain with its context. Its specificity is not known. This record comes from a study of OX40 agonist ivuxolimab in advanced cancers. Study details: The treatment was a fully human IgG2 OX40 agonist, ivuxolimab. Study-wide results and limits: Mean expanded clone counts were higher in CD8+ than CD4+ T cells. In the 0.1-3.0 mg/kg groups, partial responders showed among the lowest expansion.

V trimming: 2 bases; J trimming: 2 bases; junction bases outside the gene matches: 3. Germline-derived CDR1 and CDR2 are MNHNY and SVGAGI (reference sequence). This CDR3 has 15 residues. This table comes from immunoSEQ multiplex PCR, and its TCRdb copy is limited to in-frame clones, with some not included. The table includes about 26,000 clones, roughly 86% detected once. The material sequenced was CD4+ or CD8+ T cells sorted from blood, taken in a trial of the OX40 agonist ivuxolimab. The clonotype comes from an adult with an advanced solid tumor such as melanoma, head and neck, liver or kidney cancer. This chain joins TRBV6-6 and TRBJ2-1; 7 bases are shared with TRBD1. The CDR3 DNA sequence: TGTGCCAGCAGTTACCGGACAGGACCCTACAATGAGCAGTTCTTC. Amino acids: CASSYRTGPYNEQFF.